The 4 T cell receptor beta chains reported below all come from one sample, sequenced in a study of PD-1 blockade in classical Hodgkin lymphoma (dated by TCRdb to the early 2020s). Libraries were constructed by the immunoSEQ multiplex PCR assay. TCRdb stores this immuneACCESS table with in-frame sequences only. Part of the clones is absent; in the studies checked, under half of the shortfall reflects unresolved V genes, and no reason is known for the rest. The sample yields around 13,000 clones; 75% to 90% were counted once. The biggest ten clones account for 0.5% to 0.65% of the sample. This sample's time point label indicates: cycle 1 day 1 (C1D1), immediately before nivolumab initiation. Relapse after autologous stem cell transplantation had occurred in all trial patients, and cohorts A, B and C were distinguished by prior brentuximab vedotin exposure. Using a Miltenyi CD4+ T cell isolation kit, CD4+ T cells were purified from thawed PBMCs through magnetic negative selection.

Sequencing was performed on CD4+ T cells from blood, taken at baseline. The source is a human donor with classical Hodgkin lymphoma.

The V gene is TRBV5-1, the J gene TRBJ2-3; D not resolved. This CDR3 is 12 amino acids long. Germline-derived CDR1 and CDR2 are SGHRS and YFSETQ. Between the trimmed V and J ends, which lost 0 bases and 6 bases, there was a span of 5 bases. CDR3 coding DNA: TGCGCCAGCAGCTTGGACGGGGATACGCAGTATTTT. The encoded protein is CASSLDGDTQYF.

The rearrangement uses TRBV6-1 and TRBJ1-1, with D hard to call. The CDR3 is 12 residues long. Germline CDR1 MNHNS, CDR2 SASEGT. V was trimmed by 1 base and J by 3 bases, leaving 3 bases between them. CDR3: CASSEVYTEAFF. CDR3 nucleotide sequence: TGTGCCAGCAGTGAAGTTTACACTGAAGCTTTCTTT.

This chain joins TRBV10-3 and TRBJ1-1; 9 nucleotides line up with TRBD1. The CDR3 runs 14 residues. After removal of 6 bases from V and 5 bases from J, the junction contained 7 bases not matched to a gene. CDR1 ENHRY and CDR2 SYGVKD come from the germline V gene. The CDR3 protein is CAISGQGTGTEAFF. Here the CDR3 DNA reads TGTGCCATCAGCGGACAGGGGACAGGTACTGAAGCTTTCTTT.

This clone has only one observation. The CDR3 here is CASSVRQFTDTQYF. The CDR3 bases are TGTGCCAGCAGCGTCCGACAGTTCACAGATACGCAGTATTTT. The rearrangement links TRBV7-8 to TRBJ2-3, with D maybe TRBD1 (5 bases). This CDR3 is 14 amino acids long. Between the trimmed V and J ends, which lost 5 bases and 2 bases, there was a span of 11 bases. Germline V gives CDR1 SGHVS, CDR2 FQNEAQ.